This TCR beta chain comes out of a study of OX40 agonist ivuxolimab in advanced cancers. At the level of the whole study: Ivuxolimab was a fully human IgG2 agonistic monoclonal antibody targeting the costimulatory receptor OX40 (CD134). Intravenous ivuxolimab was administered to patients every 2 weeks at six dose levels: 0.01, 0.1, 0.3, 1.5, 3 and 10 mg/kg. Among the approximately 54 dose-escalation patients, about 19 had hepatocellular carcinoma, roughly 15 melanoma, 9 renal cell carcinoma and 9 head and neck cancer. In the dose-escalation cohort, more than 80% of patients were male, and the mean age was approximately 60 years with a range of about 20 to 80. Prior anti-PD-1, anti-PD-L1 or anti-CTLA-4 therapy was permitted, and checkpoint inhibitors had been received by under 50% of dose-escalation patients. Three dose-escalation patients achieved partial responses, one with hepatocellular carcinoma and two with cutaneous melanoma. The purpose of peripheral TCRbeta sequencing was to test whether ivuxolimab changed TCR sequence diversity and led to clonal T-cell expansion. The paper describes the monotherapy dose-escalation part (N ≈ 52 patients) of the phase I trial of ivuxolimab. Paper-wide results and their limitations: At doses from 0.1 to 3.0 mg/kg, clonal expansion was seen in both CD4+ and CD8+ blood T cells between baseline and week 6. Low levels of normalized T-cell clonal expansion were also seen in some nonresponding patients. After ivuxolimab, more expanded clones were found on average in CD8+ T cells than in CD4+ T cells. In the 0.1-3.0 mg/kg groups, partial responders were among the patients with the lowest normalized peripheral clonal expansion, particularly in CD8+ T cells. The antigen specificity of the clonally expanded peripheral T cells was not determined.

Notes on this clone: What this receptor recognizes is not known. No base quality values were provided; no much bigger clone lies one nucleotide off.

The trial excluded patients who had a history of autoimmune disease or who were on systemic immunosuppression. Peripheral blood for TCR sequencing was collected from all dose cohorts at baseline, on cycle 4 day 1, and on cycle 7 day 1. Samples came from an open-label, multicenter, first-in-human phase I dose-escalation trial of ivuxolimab. The trial enrolled adults with locally advanced or metastatic head and neck squamous cell, hepatocellular, melanoma or renal cell carcinoma. Before TCR sequencing, CD4+ T cells and CD8+ T cells were sorted from peripheral blood as separate populations. Deletion took 3 bases off V and 7 bases off J, with a span of 7 bases between the germline ends. The germline V gene (reference sequence) provides CDR1 LNHDA and CDR2 SQIVND. The CDR3 sequence holds 12 residues, the cysteine and phenylalanine included. Only the CDR3 part of the read is kept: 36 bases, read in frame from the first base.

To sequence the TCRbeta CDR3 region, genomic DNA was isolated from the sorted cells. The immunoSEQ Assay was used to sequence the TCRbeta CDR3 regions. The source is immuneACCESS, and TCRdb retained only in-frame sequences with V and J called. Part of the clones is not carried over; for the studies checked, unresolved V genes explain less than half of this, and the remainder is unexplained. In all, the sample holds 60,000 to 85,000 clones, and more than 90% of those were seen once. Jointly, the top ten make up about 0.35% of the sample. Here the chain combines TRBV19 and TRBJ1-5, with TRBD1 perhaps the D gene, on 5 matching bases. The material sequenced was CD4+ or CD8+ T cells sorted from blood, taken in a trial of the OX40 agonist ivuxolimab. This clonotype was obtained from an adult with an advanced solid tumor such as melanoma, head and neck, liver or kidney cancer. Here the CDR3 is given as CASSIAGQPQHF. The DNA sequence is as follows: TGTGCCAGTAGTATCGCAGGGCAGCCCCAGCATTTT.